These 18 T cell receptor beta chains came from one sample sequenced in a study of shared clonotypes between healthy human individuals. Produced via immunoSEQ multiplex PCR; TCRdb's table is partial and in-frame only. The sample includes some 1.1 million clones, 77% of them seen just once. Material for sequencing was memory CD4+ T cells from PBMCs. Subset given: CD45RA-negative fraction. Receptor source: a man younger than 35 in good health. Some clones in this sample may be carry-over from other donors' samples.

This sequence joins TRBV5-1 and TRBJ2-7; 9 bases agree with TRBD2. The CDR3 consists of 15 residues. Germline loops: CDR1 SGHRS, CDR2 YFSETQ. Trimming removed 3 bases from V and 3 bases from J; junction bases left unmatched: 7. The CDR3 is CASSSSSSGSYEQYF. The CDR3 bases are TGCGCCAGCAGCTCCTCGAGTAGCGGGAGCTACGAGCAGTACTTC.

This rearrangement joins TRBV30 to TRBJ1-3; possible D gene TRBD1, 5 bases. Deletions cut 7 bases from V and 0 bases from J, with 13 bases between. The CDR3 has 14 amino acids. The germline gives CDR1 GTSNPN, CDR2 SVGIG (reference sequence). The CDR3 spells CASDVGTSGNTIYF. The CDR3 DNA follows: TGTGCCTCGGACGTTGGGACCTCTGGAAACACCATATATTTT.

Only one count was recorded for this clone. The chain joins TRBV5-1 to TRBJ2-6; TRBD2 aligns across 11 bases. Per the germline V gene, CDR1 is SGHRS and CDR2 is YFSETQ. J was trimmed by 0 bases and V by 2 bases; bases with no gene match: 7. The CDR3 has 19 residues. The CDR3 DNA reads TGCGCCAGCAGCTTACGGACTAGCGGGCCTTCCTCTGGGGCCAACGTCCTGACTTTC. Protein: CASSLRTSGPSSGANVLTF.

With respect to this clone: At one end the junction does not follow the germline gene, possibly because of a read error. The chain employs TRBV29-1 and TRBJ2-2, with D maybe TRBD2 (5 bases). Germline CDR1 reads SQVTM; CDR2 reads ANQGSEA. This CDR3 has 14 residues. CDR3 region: CTVRAGRGTGELFF. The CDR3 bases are TGCACCGTTAGGGCAGGACGGGGAACCGGGGAGCTGTTTTTT.

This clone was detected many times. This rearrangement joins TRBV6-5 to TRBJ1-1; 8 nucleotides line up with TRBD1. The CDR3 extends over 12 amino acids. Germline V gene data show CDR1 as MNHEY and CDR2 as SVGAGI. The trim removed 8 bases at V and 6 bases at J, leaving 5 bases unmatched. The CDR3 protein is CASRQGSAEAFF. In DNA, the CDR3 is TGTGCCAGCCGACAGGGGAGCGCTGAAGCTTTCTTT.

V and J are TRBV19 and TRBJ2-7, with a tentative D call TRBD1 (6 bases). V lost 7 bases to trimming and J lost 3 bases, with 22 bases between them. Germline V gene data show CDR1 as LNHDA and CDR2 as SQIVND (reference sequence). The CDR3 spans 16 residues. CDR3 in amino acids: CASTGPLRTENYEQYF. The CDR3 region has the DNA TGTGCCAGTACTGGGCCACTCAGGACAGAGAACTACGAGCAGTACTTC.

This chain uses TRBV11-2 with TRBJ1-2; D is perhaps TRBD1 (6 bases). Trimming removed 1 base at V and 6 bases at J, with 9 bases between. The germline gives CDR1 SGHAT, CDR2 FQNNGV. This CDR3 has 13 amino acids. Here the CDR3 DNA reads TGTGCCAGCAGCTTAGCGAGGACAGATGGCTACACCTTC. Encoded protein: CASSLARTDGYTF.

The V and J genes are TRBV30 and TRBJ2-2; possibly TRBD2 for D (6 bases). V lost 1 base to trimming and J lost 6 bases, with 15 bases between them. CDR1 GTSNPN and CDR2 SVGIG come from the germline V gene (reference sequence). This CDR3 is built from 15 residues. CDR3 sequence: CAWSARGREAGELFF. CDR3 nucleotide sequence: TGTGCCTGGAGTGCTCGGGGCAGGGAGGCCGGGGAGCTGTTTTTT.

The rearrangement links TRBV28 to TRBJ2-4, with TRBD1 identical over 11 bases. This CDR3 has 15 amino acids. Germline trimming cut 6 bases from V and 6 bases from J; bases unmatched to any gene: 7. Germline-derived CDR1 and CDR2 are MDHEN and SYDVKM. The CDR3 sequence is CASRDAGTGGNIQYF. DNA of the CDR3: TGTGCCAGCAGGGACGCCGGGACAGGGGGAAACATTCAGTACTTC. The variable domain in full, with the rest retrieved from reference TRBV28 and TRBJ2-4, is DVKVTQSSRYLVKRTGEKVFLECVQDMDHENMFWYRQDPGLGLRLIYFSYDVKMKEKGDIPEGYSVSREKKERFSLILESASTNQTSMYLCASRDAGTGGNIQYFGAGTRLSVL.

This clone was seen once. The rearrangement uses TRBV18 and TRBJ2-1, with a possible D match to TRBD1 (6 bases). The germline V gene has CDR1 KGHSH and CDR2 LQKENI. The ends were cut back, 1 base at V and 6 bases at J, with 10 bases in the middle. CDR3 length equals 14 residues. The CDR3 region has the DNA TGTGCCAGCTCACCACGACGACAGGTCAATGAGCAGTTCTTC. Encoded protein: CASSPRRQVNEQFF.

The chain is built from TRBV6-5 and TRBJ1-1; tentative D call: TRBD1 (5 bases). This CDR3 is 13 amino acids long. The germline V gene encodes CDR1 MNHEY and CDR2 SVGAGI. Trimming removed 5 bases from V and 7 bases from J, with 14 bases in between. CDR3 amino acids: CASSPPGRIEAFF. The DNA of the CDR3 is TGTGCCAGCAGTCCCCCGGGGCGGATTGAAGCTTTCTTT.

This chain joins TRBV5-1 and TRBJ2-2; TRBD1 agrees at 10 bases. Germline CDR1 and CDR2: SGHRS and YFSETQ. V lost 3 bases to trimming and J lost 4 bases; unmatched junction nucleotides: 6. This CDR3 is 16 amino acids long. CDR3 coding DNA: TGCGCCAGCAGCTGGGGGACAGGGGTCACCACCGGGGAGCTGTTTTTT. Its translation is CASSWGTGVTTGELFF.

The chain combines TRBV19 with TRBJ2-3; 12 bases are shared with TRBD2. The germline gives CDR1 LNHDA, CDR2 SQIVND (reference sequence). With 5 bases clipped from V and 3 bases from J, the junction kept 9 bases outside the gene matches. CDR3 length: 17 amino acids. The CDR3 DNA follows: TGTGCCAGTAGTCCCAGCCTGACTAGCGGGAGAACAGATACGCAGTATTTT. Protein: CASSPSLTSGRTDTQYF.

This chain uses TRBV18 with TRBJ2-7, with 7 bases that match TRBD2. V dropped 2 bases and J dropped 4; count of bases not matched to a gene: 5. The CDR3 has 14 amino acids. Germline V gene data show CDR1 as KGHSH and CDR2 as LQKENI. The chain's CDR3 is CASSPSREGYEQYF. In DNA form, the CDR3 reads TGTGCCAGCTCACCATCCAGGGAGGGGTACGAGCAGTACTTC. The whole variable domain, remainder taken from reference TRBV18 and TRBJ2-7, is NAGVMQNPRHLVRRRGQEARLRCSPMKGHSHVYWYRQLPEEGLKFMVYLQKENIIDESGMPKERFSAEFPKEGPSILRIQQVVRGDSAAYFCASSPSREGYEQYFGPGTRLTVT.

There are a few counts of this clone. In nucleotides, the CDR3 is TGCGCCAGCAGCCAACCGCCACAGGGTTCGAACACCGGGGAGCTGTTTTTT. It encodes CASSQPPQGSNTGELFF. The V gene is TRBV4-3, the J gene TRBJ2-2, with D possibly being TRBD1 (6 bases). Per germline, CDR1 LGHNA and CDR2 YSLEER. The V end lost 2 bases, the J end lost 0 bases, and 13 bases lay between the germline ends. This CDR3 is built from 17 residues.

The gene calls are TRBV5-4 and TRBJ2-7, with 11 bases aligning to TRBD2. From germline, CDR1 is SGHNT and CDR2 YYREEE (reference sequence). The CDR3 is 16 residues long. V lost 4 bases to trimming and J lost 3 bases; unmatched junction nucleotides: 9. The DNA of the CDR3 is TGTGCCAGCAGCGCCTCTGGGACTAGCGGCCTCTACGAGCAGTACTTC. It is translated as CASSASGTSGLYEQYF.

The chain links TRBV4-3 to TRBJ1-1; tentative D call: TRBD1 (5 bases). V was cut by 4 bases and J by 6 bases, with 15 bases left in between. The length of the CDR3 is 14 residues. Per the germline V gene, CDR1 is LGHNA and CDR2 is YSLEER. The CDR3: CASSRSWQGAEAFF. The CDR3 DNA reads TGCGCCAGCAGCCGCTCTTGGCAGGGCGCTGAAGCTTTCTTT.

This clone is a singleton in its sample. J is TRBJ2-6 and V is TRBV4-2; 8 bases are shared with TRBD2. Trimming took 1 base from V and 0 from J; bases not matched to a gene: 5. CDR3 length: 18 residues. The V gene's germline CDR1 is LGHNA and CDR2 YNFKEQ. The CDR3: CASSQVGGALSGANVLTF. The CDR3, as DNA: TGTGCCAGCAGCCAAGTCGGGGGGGCCCTCTCTGGGGCCAACGTCCTGACTTTC.